A single count supports the clone carrying this T cell receptor (beta chain). This sample was included in a study of T cell changes during pregnancy in multiple sclerosis. This table comes from immunoSEQ multiplex PCR, and its TCRdb copy is limited to in-frame clones, with some not included. The data show some 25,000 clones, approximately 86% seen once. Between the trimmed V and J ends, which lost 2 bases and 2 bases, there was a span of 9 bases. The V gene's germline CDR1 is MNHEY and CDR2 SMNVEV (reference sequence). The CDR3 consists of 14 residues. The rearrangement joins TRBV27 to TRBJ1-2; the D gene is possibly TRBD1 (5 bases). This TCR was recovered from a female donor in good health, enrolled as a control in a pregnancy study. Sequenced here: CD4+ T cells from peripheral blood mononuclear cells, sampled in the second trimester of pregnancy. The CDR3 DNA sequence: TGTGCCAGCAGTTTAGCAGGGTTCAACTATGGCTACACCTTC. The encoded protein is CASSLAGFNYGYTF.